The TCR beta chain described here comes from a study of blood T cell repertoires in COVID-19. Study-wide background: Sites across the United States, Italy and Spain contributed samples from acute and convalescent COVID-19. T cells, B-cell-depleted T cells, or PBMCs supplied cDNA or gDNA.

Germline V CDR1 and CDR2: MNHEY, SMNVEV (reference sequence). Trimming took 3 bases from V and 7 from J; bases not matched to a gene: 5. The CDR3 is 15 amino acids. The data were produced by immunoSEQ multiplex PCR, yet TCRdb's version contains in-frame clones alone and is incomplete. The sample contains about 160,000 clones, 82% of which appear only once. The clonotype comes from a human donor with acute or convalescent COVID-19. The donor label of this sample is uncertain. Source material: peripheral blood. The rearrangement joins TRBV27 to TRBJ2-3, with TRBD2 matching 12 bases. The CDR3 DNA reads TGTGCCAGCAGTTTCCCTAGCGGGGGGGCAAATACGCAGTATTTT. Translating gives CASSFPSGGANTQYF.